This TCR beta chain comes out of a study of blood T cell repertoires in COVID-19. Background on the study: PBMCs, B-cell-depleted T cells, or T cells were the source of the cDNA or gDNA that made up the material.

Germline V CDR1 and CDR2: MNHEY, SVGAGI. V trimming: 6 bases; J trimming: 5 bases; junction bases outside the gene matches: 11. The CDR3 is 15 residues long. Assay: immunoSEQ multiplex PCR; the TCRdb copy retains only in-frame clones and omits some. Of 300,000 to 400,000 clones listed, about 91% are singletons. The Seattle site enrolled patients during active infection and followed them longitudinally. In this sample, this clone turned up many times. Distinct nucleotide sequences in the sample also encode this CDR3. The V and J genes are TRBV6-5 and TRBJ2-5; TRBD1 agrees at 8 bases. The origin of this receptor is a woman aged 25-40 years with COVID-19, enrolled during active disease. Specimen: peripheral blood. For the CDR3, the DNA is TGTGCCAGCAGAGTCGCGGGACAGGCAAAGGAGACCCAGTACTTC. Amino acid sequence: CASRVAGQAKETQYF.